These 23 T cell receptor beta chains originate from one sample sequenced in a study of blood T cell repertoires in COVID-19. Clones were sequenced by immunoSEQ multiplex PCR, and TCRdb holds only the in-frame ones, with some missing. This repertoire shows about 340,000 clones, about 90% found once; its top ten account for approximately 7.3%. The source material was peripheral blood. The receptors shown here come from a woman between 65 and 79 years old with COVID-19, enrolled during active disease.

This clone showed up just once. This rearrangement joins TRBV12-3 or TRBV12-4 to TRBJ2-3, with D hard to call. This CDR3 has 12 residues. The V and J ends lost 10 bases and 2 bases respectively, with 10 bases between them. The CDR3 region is CATLRSTDTQYF. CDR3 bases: TGTGCCACTCTCAGATCCACAGATACGCAGTATTTT.

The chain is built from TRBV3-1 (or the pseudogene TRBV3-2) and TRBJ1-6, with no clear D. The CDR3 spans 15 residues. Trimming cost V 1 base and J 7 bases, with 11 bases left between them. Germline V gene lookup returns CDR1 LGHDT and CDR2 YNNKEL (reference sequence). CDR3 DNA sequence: TGTGCCAGCAGCCAAGCTGGACTGAAGAATTCACCCCTCCACTTT. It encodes CASSQAGLKNSPLHF.

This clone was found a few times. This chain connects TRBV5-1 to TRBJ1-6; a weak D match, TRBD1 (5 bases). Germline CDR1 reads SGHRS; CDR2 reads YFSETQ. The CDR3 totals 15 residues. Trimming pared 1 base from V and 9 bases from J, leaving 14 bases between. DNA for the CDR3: TGCGCCAGCAGCTTGAGTTGGGGCCTCGGTTCACCCCTCCACTTT. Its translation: CASSLSWGLGSPLHF.

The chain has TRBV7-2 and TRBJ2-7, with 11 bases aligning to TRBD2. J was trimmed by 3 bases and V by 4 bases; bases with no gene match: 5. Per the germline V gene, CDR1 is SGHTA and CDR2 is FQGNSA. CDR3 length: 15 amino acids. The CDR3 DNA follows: TGTGCCAGCAGCTGGACTCTAGCGGGGGGCTACGAGCAGTACTTC. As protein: CASSWTLAGGYEQYF.

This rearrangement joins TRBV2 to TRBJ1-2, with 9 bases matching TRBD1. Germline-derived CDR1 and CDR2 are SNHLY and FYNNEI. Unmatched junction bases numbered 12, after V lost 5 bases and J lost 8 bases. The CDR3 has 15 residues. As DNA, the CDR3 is TGTGCCAGCAGTACCCGGACAGGGGAGGTTAAAGGCTACACCTTC. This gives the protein CASSTRTGEVKGYTF.

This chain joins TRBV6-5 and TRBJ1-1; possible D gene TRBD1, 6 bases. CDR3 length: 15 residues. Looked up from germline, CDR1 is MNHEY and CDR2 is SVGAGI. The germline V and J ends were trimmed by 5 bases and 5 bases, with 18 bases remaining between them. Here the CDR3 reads CASSRTGTFRTEAFF. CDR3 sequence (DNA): TGTGCCAGCAGTCGGACTGGGACATTTAGAACTGAAGCTTTCTTT.

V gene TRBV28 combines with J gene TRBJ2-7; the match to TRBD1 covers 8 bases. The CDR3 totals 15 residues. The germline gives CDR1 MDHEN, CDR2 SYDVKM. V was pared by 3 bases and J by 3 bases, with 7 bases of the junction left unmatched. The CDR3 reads CASSFAAGGFYEQYF. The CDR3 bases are TGTGCCAGCAGTTTTGCGGCAGGGGGCTTCTACGAGCAGTACTTC.

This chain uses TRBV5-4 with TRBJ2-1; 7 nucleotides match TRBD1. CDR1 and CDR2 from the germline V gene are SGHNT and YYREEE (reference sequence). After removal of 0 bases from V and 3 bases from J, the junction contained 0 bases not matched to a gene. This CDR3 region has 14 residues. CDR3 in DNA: TGTGCCAGCAGCTTGGACAGGGGCTACAATGAGCAGTTCTTC. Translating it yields CASSLDRGYNEQFF.

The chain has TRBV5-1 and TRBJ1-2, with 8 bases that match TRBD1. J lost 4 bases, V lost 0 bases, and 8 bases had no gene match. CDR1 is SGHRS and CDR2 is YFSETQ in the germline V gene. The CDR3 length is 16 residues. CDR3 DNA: TGCGCCAGCAGCTTGGAAGAGACAGGGGCCTCCTATGGCTACACCTTC. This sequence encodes CASSLEETGASYGYTF. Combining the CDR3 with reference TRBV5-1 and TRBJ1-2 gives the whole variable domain KAGVTQTPRYLIKTRGQQVTLSCSPISGHRSVSWYQQTPGQGLQFLFEYFSETQRNKGNFPGRFSGRQFSNSRSEMNVSTLELGDSALYLCASSLEETGASYGYTFGSGTRLTVV.

In DNA form, the CDR3 reads TGTGCCAGCAGTTTAACTAGCGGCTTCAATGAGCAGTTCTTC. As protein: CASSLTSGFNEQFF. The gene calls are TRBV6-2 or TRBV6-3 and TRBJ2-1, with 8 nucleotides matching TRBD2. From germline, CDR1 is MNHEY and CDR2 SVGEGT. Germline trimming cut 4 bases from V and 6 bases from J; bases unmatched to any gene: 5. The CDR3 has 14 amino acids.

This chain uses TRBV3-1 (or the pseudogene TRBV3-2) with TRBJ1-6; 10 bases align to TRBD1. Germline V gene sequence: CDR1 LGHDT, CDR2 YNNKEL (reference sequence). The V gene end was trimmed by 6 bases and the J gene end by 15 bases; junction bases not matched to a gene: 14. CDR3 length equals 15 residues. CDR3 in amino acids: CASSPGGTGARNLHF. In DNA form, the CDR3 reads TGTGCCAGCAGTCCCGGGGGGACAGGGGCCCGGAACCTCCACTTT.

Written as DNA, the CDR3 is TGCGCCAGCAGCTTGTGGTCAGGTACCTATGAGCAGTTCTTC. It encodes CASSLWSGTYEQFF. This chain links TRBV5-1 with TRBJ2-1; no reliable D call. Trimming took off 1 base at V and 8 bases at J, with 13 bases between the two ends. Germline assignment: CDR1 SGHRS and CDR2 YFSETQ. The CDR3 is 14 amino acids.

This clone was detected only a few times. The CDR3 nucleotides read TGCAGCGTTACCCCTGGGGAGAGGAACACTGAAGCTTTCTTT. Protein product: CSVTPGERNTEAFF. The J gene is TRBJ1-1, the V gene TRBV29-1; D is unclear. The CDR3 is 14 amino acids. The germline gives CDR1 SQVTM, CDR2 ANQGSEA. Deletions cut 5 bases from V and 1 base from J, with 14 bases between.

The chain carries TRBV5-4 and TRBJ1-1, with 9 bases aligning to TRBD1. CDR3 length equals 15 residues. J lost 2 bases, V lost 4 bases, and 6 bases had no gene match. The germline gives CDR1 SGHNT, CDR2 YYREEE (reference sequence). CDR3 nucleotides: TGTGCCAGCAGCGGGGGGACAGGGTCCAACACTGAAGCTTTCTTT. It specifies CASSGGTGSNTEAFF.

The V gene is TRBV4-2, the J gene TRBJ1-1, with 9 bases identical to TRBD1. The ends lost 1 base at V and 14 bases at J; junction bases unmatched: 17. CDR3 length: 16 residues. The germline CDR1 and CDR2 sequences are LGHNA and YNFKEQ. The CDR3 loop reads CASSQVFTSAGTGTFF. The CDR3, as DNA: TGTGCCAGCAGCCAAGTCTTTACTAGTGCCGGGACAGGGACCTTCTTT.

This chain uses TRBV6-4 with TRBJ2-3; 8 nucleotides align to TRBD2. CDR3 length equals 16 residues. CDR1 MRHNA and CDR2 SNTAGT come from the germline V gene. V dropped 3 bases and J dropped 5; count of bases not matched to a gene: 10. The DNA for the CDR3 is TGTGCCAGCAGTGAAGTTGGCGGGGGGTACGGAGATACGCAGTATTTT. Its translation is CASSEVGGGYGDTQYF.

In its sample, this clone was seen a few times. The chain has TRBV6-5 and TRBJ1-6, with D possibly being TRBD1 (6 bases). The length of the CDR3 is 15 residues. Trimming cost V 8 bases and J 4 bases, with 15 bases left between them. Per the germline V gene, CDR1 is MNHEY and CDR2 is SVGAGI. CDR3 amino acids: CASQVQGPYNSPLHF. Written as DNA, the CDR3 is TGTGCCAGCCAGGTACAGGGCCCTTATAATTCACCCCTCCACTTT.

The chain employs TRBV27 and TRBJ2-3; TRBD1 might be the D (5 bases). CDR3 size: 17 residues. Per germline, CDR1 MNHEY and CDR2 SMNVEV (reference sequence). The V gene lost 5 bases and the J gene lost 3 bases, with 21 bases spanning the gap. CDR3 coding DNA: TGTGCCAGCAGTGCGAAACTCAGGGTAGAAGGGACAGATACGCAGTATTTT. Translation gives CASSAKLRVEGTDTQYF.

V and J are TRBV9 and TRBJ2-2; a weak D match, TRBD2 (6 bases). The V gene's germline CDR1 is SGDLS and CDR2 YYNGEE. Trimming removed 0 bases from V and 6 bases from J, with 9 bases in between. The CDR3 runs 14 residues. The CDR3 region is CASSVAPSAGELFF. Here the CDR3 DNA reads TGTGCCAGCAGCGTAGCGCCTAGCGCCGGGGAGCTGTTTTTT.

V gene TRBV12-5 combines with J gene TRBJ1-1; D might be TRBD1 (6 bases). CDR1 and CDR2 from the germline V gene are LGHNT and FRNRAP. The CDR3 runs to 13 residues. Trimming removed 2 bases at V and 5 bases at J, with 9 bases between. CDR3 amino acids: CASGLSQGTEAFF. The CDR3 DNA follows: TGTGCTAGTGGTTTGAGCCAGGGGACTGAAGCTTTCTTT.

The CDR3 spells CASSDSSGTDTQYF. The CDR3 coding sequence is TGTGCCAGCAGCGATTCTAGCGGCACAGATACGCAGTATTTT. This chain joins TRBV3-1 (or the pseudogene TRBV3-2) and TRBJ2-3; D possibly corresponds to TRBD2 (6 bases). V lost 5 bases to trimming and J lost 1 base, with 10 bases between them. This CDR3 comprises 14 residues. CDR1 is LGHDT, CDR2 YNNKEL, per germline (reference sequence).

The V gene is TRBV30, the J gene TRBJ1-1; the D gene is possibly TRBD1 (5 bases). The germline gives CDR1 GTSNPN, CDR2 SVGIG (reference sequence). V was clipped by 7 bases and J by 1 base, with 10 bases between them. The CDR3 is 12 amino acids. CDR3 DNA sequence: TGTGCCTCCCTGGGGCCGAACACTGAAGCTTTCTTT. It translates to CASLGPNTEAFF.

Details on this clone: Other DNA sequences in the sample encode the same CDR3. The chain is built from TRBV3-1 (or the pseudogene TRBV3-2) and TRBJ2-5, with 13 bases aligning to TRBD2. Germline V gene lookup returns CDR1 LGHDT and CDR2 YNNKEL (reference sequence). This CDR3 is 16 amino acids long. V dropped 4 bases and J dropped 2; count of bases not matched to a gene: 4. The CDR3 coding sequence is TGTGCCAGCAGCCGACGGACTAGCGGGGGTCAAGAGACCCAGTACTTC. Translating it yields CASSRRTSGGQETQYF.